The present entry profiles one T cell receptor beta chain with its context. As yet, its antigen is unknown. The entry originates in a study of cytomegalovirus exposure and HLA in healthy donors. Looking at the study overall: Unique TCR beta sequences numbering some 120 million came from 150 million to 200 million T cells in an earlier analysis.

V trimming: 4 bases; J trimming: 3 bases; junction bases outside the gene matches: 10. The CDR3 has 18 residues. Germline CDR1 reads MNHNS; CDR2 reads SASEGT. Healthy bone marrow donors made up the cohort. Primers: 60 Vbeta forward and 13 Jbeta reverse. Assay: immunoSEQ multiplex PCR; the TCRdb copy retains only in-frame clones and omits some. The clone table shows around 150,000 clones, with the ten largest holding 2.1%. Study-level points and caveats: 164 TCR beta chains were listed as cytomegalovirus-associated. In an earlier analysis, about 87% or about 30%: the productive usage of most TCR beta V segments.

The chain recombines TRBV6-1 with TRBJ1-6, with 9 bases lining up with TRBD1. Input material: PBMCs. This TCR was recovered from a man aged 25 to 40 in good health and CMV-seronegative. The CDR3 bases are TGTGCCAGCAGTGCACAGTTTCCGGGACAGGGCTATAATTCACCCCTCCACTTT. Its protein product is CASSAQFPGQGYNSPLHF.